The clone carrying this T cell receptor (beta chain) has just a few counts. Residents of 24 US areas, aged 18 to 89 years, made up the participants. In assigning cohorts, the study relied on participant-reported clinical history. These data are taken from a study of blood T cell repertoires in COVID-19. As for the study in general: PBMCs, B-cell-depleted T cells, or T cells were the source of the cDNA or gDNA that made up the material.

Germline V CDR1 and CDR2: MDHEN, SYDVKM. The CDR3 has 18 residues. Trimming took 6 bases from V and 4 from J; bases not matched to a gene: 12. Study processing details: Estimation of nucleated cell counts relied on the amplification of reference gene primers. Data came from immunoSEQ multiplex PCR; TCRdb stores just in-frame clones and leaves some out. V, J and clone size were drawn from that table, and D and trimming were deduced from the DNA. The repertoire holds 200,000 to 250,000 clones, with roughly 85% as singletons. Sequenced material: PBMCs or T cells enriched from blood (not recorded which). The rearrangement joins TRBV28 to TRBJ2-1; TRBD2 agrees at 13 bases. The receptor comes from a young man who had recovered from COVID-19. Written as DNA, the CDR3 is TGTGCCAGCAGATCGGGACCCTGGACTAGCGGGGGTTACAATGAGCAGTTCTTC. Translated, it gives CASRSGPWTSGGYNEQFF.